This T cell receptor beta chain was recorded in a study of cytomegalovirus exposure and HLA in healthy donors. V shed 5 bases, J shed 6 bases, and the junction held 10 bases outside the gene matches. Germline CDR1 and CDR2: SNHLY and FYNNEI. The CDR3 has 16 residues. The study ran its PCR with 60 Vbeta and 13 Jbeta primers. Profiled with immunoSEQ multiplex PCR; TCRdb holds only in-frame clones, not every one. Of some 200,000 clones in the sample, approximately 79% were seen once. The sample consisted of PBMCs. The V and J genes are TRBV2 and TRBJ2-1, with TRBD2 matching over 10 bases. This sequence was found in a man between 50 and 59 years old in good health and CMV-seronegative. In DNA, the CDR3 is TGTGCCAGCAGTCCCCGGACTAGCGGTTTTTCCAATGAGCAGTTCTTC. Translated: CASSPRTSGFSNEQFF.